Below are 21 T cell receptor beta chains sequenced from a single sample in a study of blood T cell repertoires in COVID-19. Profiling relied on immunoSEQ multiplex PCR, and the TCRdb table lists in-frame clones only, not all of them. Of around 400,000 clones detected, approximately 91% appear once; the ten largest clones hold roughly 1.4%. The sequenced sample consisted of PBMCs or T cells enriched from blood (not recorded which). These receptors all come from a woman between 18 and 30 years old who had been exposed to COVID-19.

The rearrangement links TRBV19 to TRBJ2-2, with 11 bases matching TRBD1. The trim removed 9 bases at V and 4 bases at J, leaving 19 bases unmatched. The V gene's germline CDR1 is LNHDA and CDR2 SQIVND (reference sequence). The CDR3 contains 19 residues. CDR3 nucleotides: TGTGCCAGCACCAGTGGGACAGGGGGACCGGCGGGAGTCACCGGGGAGCTGTTTTTT. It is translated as CASTSGTGGPAGVTGELFF.

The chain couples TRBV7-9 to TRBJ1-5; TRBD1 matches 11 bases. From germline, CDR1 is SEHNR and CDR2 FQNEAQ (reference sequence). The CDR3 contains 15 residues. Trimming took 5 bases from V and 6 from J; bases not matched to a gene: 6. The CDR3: CASSHWTGGVQPQHF. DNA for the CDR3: TGTGCCAGCAGCCATTGGACAGGGGGCGTTCAGCCCCAGCATTTT.

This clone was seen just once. CDR3 amino acids: CATGGRAPNTGELFF. The CDR3 nucleotides read TGTGCCACCGGAGGTCGAGCTCCCAACACCGGGGAGCTGTTTTTT. This chain uses TRBV24-1 with TRBJ2-2, with D possibly TRBD2 on 5 matching bases. The V end was cut by 9 bases, the J end by 2 bases, with 15 bases between. Germline values: CDR1 KGHDR, CDR2 SFDVKD. The CDR3 has 15 residues.

The CDR3 DNA is TGTGCCTCTCAGGGACAGGGTATGTACGAGCAGTACTTC. It yields the protein CASQGQGMYEQYF. The genes are TRBV30 and TRBJ2-7; TRBD1 aligns across 9 bases. V lost 7 bases and J lost 4; bases outside the gene matches: 8. Per the germline V gene, CDR1 is GTSNPN and CDR2 is SVGIG (reference sequence). This CDR3 contains 13 residues.

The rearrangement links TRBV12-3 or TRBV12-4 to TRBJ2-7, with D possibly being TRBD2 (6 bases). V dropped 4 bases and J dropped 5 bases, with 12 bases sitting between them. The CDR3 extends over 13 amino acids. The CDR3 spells CASSYAGFNEQYF. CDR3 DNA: TGTGCCAGCAGTTACGCGGGGTTTAACGAGCAGTACTTC.

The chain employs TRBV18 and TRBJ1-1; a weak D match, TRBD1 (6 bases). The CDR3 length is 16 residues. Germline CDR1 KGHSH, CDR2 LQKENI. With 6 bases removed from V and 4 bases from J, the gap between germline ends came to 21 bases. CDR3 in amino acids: CASSSLGAKGGTEAFF. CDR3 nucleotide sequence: TGTGCCAGCTCCTCCCTAGGGGCTAAAGGGGGCACTGAAGCTTTCTTT.

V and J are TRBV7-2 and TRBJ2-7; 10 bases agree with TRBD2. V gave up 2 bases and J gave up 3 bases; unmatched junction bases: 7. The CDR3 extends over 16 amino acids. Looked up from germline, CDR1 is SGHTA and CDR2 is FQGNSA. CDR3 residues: CASSLTSGISGYEQYF. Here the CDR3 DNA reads TGTGCCAGCAGCTTAACTAGCGGGATTTCTGGCTACGAGCAGTACTTC.

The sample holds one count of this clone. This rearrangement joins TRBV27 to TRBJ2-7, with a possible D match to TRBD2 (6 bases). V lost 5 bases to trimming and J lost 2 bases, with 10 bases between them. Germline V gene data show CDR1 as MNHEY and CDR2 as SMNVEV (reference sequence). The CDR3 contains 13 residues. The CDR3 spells CASSGTGPYEQYF. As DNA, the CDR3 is TGTGCCAGCAGTGGGACTGGACCCTACGAGCAGTACTTC.

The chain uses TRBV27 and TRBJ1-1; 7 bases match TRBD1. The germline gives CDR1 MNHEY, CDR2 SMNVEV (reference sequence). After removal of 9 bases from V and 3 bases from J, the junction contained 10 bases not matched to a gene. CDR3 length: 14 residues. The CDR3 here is CASTGEGPDTEAFF. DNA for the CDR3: TGTGCCAGTACAGGGGAAGGTCCTGACACTGAAGCTTTCTTT.

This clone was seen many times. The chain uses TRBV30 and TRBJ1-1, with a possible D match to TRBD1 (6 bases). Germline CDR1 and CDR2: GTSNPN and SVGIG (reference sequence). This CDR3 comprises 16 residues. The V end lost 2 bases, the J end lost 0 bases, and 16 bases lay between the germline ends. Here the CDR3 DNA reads TGTGCCTGGAGTTGGGGGCAGGGTTACATGAACACTGAAGCTTTCTTT. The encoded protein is CAWSWGQGYMNTEAFF.

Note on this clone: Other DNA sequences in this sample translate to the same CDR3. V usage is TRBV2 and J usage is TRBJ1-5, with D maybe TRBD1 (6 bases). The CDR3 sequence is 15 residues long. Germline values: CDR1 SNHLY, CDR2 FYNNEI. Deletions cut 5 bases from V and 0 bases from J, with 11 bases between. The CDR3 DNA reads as TGTGCCAGCAGTCGGACAGAAAATAGCAATCAGCCCCAGCATTTT. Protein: CASSRTENSNQPQHF.

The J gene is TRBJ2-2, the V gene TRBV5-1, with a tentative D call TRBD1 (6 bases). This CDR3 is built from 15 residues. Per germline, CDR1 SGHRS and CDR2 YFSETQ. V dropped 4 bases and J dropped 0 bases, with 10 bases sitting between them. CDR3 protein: CASSPGHPNTGELFF. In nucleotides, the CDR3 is TGCGCCAGCAGCCCGGGACACCCGAACACCGGGGAGCTGTTTTTT.

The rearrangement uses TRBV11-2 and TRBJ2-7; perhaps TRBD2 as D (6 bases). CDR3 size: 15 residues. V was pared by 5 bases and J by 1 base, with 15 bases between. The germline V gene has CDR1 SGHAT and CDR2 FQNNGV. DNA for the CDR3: TGTGCCAGCAGCACCCGGGACTCACCATCCTACGAGCAGTACTTC. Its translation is CASSTRDSPSYEQYF.

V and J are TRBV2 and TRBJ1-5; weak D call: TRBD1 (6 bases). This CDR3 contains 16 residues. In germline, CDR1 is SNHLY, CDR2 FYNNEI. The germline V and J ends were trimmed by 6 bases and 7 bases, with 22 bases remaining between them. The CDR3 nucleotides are TGTGCCAGCAGGAAGACTACGGACAGCGGCCAACAGCCCCAGCATTTT. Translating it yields CASRKTTDSGQQPQHF.

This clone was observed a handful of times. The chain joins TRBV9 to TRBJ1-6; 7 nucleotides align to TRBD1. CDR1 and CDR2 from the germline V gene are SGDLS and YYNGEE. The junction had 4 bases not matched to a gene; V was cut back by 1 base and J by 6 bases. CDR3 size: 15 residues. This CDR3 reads CASSVSPGGNSPLHF. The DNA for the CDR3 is TGTGCCAGCAGCGTAAGCCCAGGGGGTAATTCACCCCTCCACTTT.

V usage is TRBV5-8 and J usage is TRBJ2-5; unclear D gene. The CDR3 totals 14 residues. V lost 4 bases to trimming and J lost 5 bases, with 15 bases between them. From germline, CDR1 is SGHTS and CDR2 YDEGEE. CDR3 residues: CASSRSPPTETQYF. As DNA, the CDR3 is TGTGCCAGCAGCAGGAGCCCCCCGACGGAGACCCAGTACTTC.

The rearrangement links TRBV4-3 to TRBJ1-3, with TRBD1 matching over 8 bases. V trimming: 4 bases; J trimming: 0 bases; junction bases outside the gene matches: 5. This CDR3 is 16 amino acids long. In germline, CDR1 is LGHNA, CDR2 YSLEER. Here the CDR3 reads CASSPGQGSSGNTIYF. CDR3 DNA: TGCGCCAGCAGCCCCGGACAGGGAAGCTCTGGAAACACCATATATTTT.

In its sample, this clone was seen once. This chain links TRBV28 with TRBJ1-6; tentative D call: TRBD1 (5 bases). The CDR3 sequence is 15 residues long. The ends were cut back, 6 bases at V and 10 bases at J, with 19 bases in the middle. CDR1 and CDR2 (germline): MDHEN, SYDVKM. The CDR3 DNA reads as TGTGCCAGCAGACCCGTAAGGGGTCACGAGTCACCCCTCCACTTT. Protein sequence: CASRPVRGHESPLHF.

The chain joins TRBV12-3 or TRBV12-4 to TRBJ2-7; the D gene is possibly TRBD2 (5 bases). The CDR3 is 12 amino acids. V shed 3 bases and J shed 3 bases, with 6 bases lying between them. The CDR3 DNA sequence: TGTGCCAGCAGTTTCGAGGGCTACGAGCAGTACTTC. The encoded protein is CASSFEGYEQYF.

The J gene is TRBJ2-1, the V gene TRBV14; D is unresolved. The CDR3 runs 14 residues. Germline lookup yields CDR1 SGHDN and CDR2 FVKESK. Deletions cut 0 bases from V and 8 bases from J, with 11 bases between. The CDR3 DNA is TGTGCCAGCAGCCAAGAAGTTCCAGTTTATGAGCAGTTCTTC. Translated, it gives CASSQEVPVYEQFF.

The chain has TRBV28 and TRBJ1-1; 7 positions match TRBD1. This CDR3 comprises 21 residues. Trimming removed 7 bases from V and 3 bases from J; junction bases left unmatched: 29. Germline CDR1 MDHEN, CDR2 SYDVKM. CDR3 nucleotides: TGTGCCAGCACCCAAGTTAGCGGGACCGGGACAGAATGGTTGGGGGACACTGAAGCTTTCTTT. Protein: CASTQVSGTGTEWLGDTEAFF. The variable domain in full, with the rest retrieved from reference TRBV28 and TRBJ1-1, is DVKVTQSSRYLVKRTGEKVFLECVQDMDHENMFWYRQDPGLGLRLIYFSYDVKMKEKGDIPEGYSVSREKKERFSLILESASTNQTSMYLCASTQVSGTGTEWLGDTEAFFGQGTRLTVV.